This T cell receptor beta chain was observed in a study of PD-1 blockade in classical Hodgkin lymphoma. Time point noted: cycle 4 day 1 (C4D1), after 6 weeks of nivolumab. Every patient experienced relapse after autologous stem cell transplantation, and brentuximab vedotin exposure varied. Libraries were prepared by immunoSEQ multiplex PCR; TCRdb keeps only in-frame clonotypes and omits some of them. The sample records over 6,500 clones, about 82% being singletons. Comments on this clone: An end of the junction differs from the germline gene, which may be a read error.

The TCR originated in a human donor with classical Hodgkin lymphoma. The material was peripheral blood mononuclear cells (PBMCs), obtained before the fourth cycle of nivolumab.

The CDR3 reads CAGSLPAQGETQYF. The CDR3 region has the DNA TGTGCCGGCAGCTTGCCAGCCCAGGGAGAGACCCAGTACTTC. The chain recombines TRBV5-4 with TRBJ2-5, with D tentatively TRBD1 (5 bases). The CDR3 has 14 residues. CDR1 is SGHNT and CDR2 is YYREEE in the germline V gene (reference sequence).